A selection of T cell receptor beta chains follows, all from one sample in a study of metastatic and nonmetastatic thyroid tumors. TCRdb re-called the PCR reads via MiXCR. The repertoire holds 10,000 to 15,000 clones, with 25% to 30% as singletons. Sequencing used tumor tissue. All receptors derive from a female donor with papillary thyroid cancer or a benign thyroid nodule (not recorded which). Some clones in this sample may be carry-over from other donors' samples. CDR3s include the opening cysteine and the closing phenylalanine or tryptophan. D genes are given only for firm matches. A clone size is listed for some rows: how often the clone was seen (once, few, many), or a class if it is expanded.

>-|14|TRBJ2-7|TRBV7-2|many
TGTGCCAGCAGCTCCGCCGGGGGTACCTACGAGCAGTACTTC
CASSSAGGTYEQYF
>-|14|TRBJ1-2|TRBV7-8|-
TGTGCCAGCAGCTTTCTTCGGGGAGGCTATGGCTACACCTTC
CASSFLRGGYGYTF
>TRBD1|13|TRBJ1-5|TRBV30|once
TGTGCCTGGGGACAGGGGGTCCATCAGCCCCAGCATTTT
CAWGQGVHQPQHF
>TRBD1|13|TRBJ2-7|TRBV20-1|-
TGCAGTGCTAGAGATGGGACAGTCTACGAGCAGTACTTC
CSARDGTVYEQYF
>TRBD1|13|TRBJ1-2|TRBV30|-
TGTGCCTGGAGTGTAGGACAGGGTTGGGGTTACACCTTC
CAWSVGQGWGYTF
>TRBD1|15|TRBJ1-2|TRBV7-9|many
TGTGCCAGCAGACTGGCTGGACAGGGAATAGGTGGCTACACCTTC
CASRLAGQGIGGYTF
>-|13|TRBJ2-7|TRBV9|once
TGTGCCAGCAGTACGGGTCTTCAAGGGGAGCAGTACTTC
CASSTGLQGEQYF
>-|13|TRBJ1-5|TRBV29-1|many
TGCAGCGTTGCCCGGGAGAGCAATCAGCCCCAGCATTTT
CSVARESNQPQHF
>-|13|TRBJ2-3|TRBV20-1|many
TGCAGTGCTAGACAAGCGAAGGCAGATACGCAGTATTTT
CSARQAKADTQYF
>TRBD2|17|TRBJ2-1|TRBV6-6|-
TGTGCCAGCAGACCCGGGACTAGCTGGTCATCCTACAATGAGCAGTTCTTC
CASRPGTSWSSYNEQFF
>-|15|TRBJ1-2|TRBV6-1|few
TGTGCCAGCACCTACATAGGGTTTGGGGCCTATGGCTACACCTTC
CASTYIGFGAYGYTF
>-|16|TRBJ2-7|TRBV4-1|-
TGCGCCAGCAGCCCAACGGACAGCAGGCCAACCTACGAGCAGTACTTC
CASSPTDSRPTYEQYF
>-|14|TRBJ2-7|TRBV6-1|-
TGTGCCAGCACCTCCGACAACCCTTATTACGAGCAGTACTTC
CASTSDNPYYEQYF
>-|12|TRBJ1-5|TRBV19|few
TGTGCCAGTAGTATACTAAATCAGCCCCAGCATTTT
CASSILNQPQHF
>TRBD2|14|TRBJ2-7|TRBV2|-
TGTGCCAGCAGTGATTCGGGGGGGGGACTCGAGCAGTACTTC
CASSDSGGGLEQYF
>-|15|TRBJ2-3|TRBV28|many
TGTGCCAGCAGTTCTGACGGGGGAAGCACAGATACGCAGTATTTT
CASSSDGGSTDTQYF
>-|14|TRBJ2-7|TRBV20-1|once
TGCAGTGCTAGATTTCTCGGTAGCGACTACGAGCAGTACTTC
CSARFLGSDYEQYF
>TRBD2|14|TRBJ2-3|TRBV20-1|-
TGCAGTGCCTATGGACTAGCCTTCACAGATACGCAGTATTTT
CSAYGLAFTDTQYF
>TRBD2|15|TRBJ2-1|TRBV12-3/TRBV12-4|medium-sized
TGTGCCAGCACCGTGGCCGGACTAGACGGGAATGAGCAGTTCTTC
CASTVAGLDGNEQFF
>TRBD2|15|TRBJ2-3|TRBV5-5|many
TGTGCCAGCAGCGTAACTAGCGGGAGCACAGATACGCAGTATTTT
CASSVTSGSTDTQYF
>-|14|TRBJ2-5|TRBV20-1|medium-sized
TGCAGTGCCCCGGGACCCCAAAAGTGGGAGACCCAGTACTTC
CSAPGPQKWETQYF
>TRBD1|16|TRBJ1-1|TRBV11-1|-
TGTGCCAGCATCACTTGGGGACAGGGGACGAACACTGAAGCTTTCTTT
CASITWGQGTNTEAFF
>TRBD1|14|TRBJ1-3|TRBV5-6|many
TGTGCCAGCAGCTTGACAGGGGTCGGAAACACCATATATTTT
CASSLTGVGNTIYF
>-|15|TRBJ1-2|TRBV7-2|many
TGTGCCAGCAGCTTAACCCCGAGGGGTAACTATGGCCACACCTTC
CASSLTPRGNYGHTF
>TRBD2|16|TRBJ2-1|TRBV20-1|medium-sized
TGCAGTGCTAGAACTATAGCGGGGGCCACCTACAATGAGCAGTTCTTC
CSARTIAGATYNEQFF
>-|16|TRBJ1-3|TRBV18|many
TGTGCCAGCTCACCACGGATAGGGACCTCTGGAAACACCATATATTTT
CASSPRIGTSGNTIYF
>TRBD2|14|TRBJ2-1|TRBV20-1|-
TGCAGTGCCCCTAGCGGGAGGACCTACAATGAGCAGTTCTTC
CSAPSGRTYNEQFF
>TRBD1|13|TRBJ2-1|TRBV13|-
TGTGCCAGCAGCCCGGGGACAGGTAATGAGCAGTTCTTC
CASSPGTGNEQFF
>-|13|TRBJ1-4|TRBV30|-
TGTGCCTGGAGTCGGAATCCGAATGAAAAACTGTTTTTT
CAWSRNPNEKLFF
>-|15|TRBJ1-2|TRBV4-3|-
TGCGCCAGCAGCCGAAACAGGGATTCATACTATGGCTACACCTTC
CASSRNRDSYYGYTF
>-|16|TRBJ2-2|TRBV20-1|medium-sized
TGCAGTGCCCCTAGGAGTGGGAGCGGGAACACCGGGGAGCTGTTTTTT
CSAPRSGSGNTGELFF
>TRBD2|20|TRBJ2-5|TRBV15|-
TGTGCCACCAGCAAATTGGGACTAGCGGGAGGCCCAGGGTCCTCGCAGACCCAGTACTTC
CATSKLGLAGGPGSSQTQYF
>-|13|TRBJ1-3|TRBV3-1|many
TGTGCCAGCAGCCAAGAGCCTGGAAACACCATATATTTT
CASSQEPGNTIYF
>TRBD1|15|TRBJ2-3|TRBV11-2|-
TGTGCCAGCAGCCTAAGGACAGGGGTCAGAGATACGCAGTATTTT
CASSLRTGVRDTQYF
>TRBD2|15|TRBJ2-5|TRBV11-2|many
TGTGCCAGCAGCTCACGACTAGCGGGAGGCCTGACCCAGTACTTC
CASSSRLAGGLTQYF
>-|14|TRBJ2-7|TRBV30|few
TGTGCCTGGAGCCCAGGACTAACCTGGGGCGAGCAGTACTTC
CAWSPGLTWGEQYF
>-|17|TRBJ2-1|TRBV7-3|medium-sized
TGTGCCAGCAGCTTAAATATGGGACCGGCCGTAAGGAATGAGCAGTTCTTC
CASSLNMGPAVRNEQFF
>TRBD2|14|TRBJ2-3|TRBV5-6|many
TGTGCCAGCAGCTTAGCGGGAGGCACAGATACGCAGTATTTT
CASSLAGGTDTQYF
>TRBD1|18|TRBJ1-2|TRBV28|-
TGTGCCAGCAGTTTATATAACAGGGGGCGCCTGGAGGACTATGGCTACACCTTC
CASSLYNRGRLEDYGYTF
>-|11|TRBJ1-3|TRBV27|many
TGTGCCACCGTGACTGGAAACACCATATATTTT
CATVTGNTIYF
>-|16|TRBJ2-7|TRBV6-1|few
TGTGCCAGCAGTGAACTGGACATCTTAACCACCTACGAGCAGTACTTC
CASSELDILTTYEQYF
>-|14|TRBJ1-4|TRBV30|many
TGTGCCTGGAGTCCTAGGGGCAGGGTTGAAAAACTGTTTTTT
CAWSPRGRVEKLFF
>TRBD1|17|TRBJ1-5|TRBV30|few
TGTGCCTGGAGGAAGCCGGGACAGGGCCGAAGCAATCAGCCCCAGCATTTT
CAWRKPGQGRSNQPQHF
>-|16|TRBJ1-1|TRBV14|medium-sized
TGTGCCAGCAGCCAAGTTGGGGCGGGGGGGAGCACTGAAGCTTTCTTT
CASSQVGAGGSTEAFF
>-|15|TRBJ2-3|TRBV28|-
TGTGCCAGCAGTTACATCCCTGGGGTAGCAGATACGCAGTATTTT
CASSYIPGVADTQYF